What follows is one TCR beta chain and its context. The PCR made use of 60 Vbeta and 13 Jbeta primers. Some clones are missing from TCRdb's copy, which holds only in-frame ones; the method was immunoSEQ multiplex PCR. Here the sample spans more than 85,000 clones, approximately 72% being singletons. Germline assignment: CDR1 MNHEY and CDR2 SVGAGI. The CDR3 has 15 residues. The V end lost 4 bases, the J end lost 2 bases, and 12 bases lay between the germline ends. The record originates from a study of cytomegalovirus exposure and HLA in healthy donors. The sequence was collected from a man aged 25 to 40 in good health and CMV-seropositive. The sample taken for sequencing was PBMCs. The gene calls are TRBV6-5 and TRBJ1-5; possible D gene TRBD1, 5 bases. The CDR3 region has the DNA TGTGCCAGCAGTTCTCAGGGAGGCGGCAATCAGCCCCAGCATTTT. Its translation is CASSSQGGGNQPQHF.